This T cell receptor (beta chain) was recorded in a study of technical replicates of blood from a few donors. This CDR3 contains 17 residues. CDR1 is MGHRA and CDR2 is YSYEKL in the germline V gene. V shed 0 bases and J 6 bases; nucleotides not matched to a gene: 6. Clones were sequenced by immunoSEQ multiplex PCR, and TCRdb holds only the in-frame ones, with some missing. The repertoire holds tens of thousands of clones, with 95% as singletons. The J gene is TRBJ2-3, the V gene TRBV4-1, with 13 nucleotides matching TRBD2. This clonotype originated in a human donor in good health. Material: T cells isolated from PBMCs. CDR3 sequence reads: CASSQEKGTSGADTQYF. The CDR3 bases are TGCGCCAGCAGCCAAGAAAAGGGGACTAGCGGGGCTGATACGCAGTATTTT.